This TCR beta chain derives from a study of Ad26.COV2.S vaccination and SARS-CoV-2 variants. Study-level background: Donor got 5x10^10 or 1x10^11 viral particles of Ad26.COV2.S.

Whole-study findings and limits: Ad26.COV2.S recipients had broader spike-specific TCRs (P = 0.0014). CD8+ and CD4+ T cells specific for spike reportedly responded with substantial breadth after vaccination.

The repertoire was sequenced with immunoSEQ multiplex PCR; TCRdb's copy has only in-frame clones and lacks some. The sample includes roughly 390,000 clones, approximately 86% seen only once; the top ten take more than 3%. The germline V gene encodes CDR1 SEHNR and CDR2 FQNEAQ (reference sequence). CDR3 length: 19 residues. V lost 0 bases to trimming and J lost 0 bases; unmatched junction nucleotides: 10. Of note for this clone: Antigen unknown.

Treatment: some 20 received Ad26.COV2.S at low or high dose, single or two shots; about 5 received placebo; per-sample allocation not given. Sample collection was performed on day 63 after the first vaccine or placebo injection. The sample was peripheral blood, taken in a trial of Ad26.COV2.S vaccine versus placebo. The V call is TRBV7-9, the J call TRBJ2-1; TRBD2 agrees at 8 bases. The TCR originated in a person aged 18-60 years who received the Ad26.COV2.S COVID-19 vaccine or a placebo. In DNA, the CDR3 is TGTGCCAGCAGCTTAGCAGGTCGGCGGGGGGAAAGCTCCTACAATGAGCAGTTCTTC. This translates into CASSLAGRRGESSYNEQFF.